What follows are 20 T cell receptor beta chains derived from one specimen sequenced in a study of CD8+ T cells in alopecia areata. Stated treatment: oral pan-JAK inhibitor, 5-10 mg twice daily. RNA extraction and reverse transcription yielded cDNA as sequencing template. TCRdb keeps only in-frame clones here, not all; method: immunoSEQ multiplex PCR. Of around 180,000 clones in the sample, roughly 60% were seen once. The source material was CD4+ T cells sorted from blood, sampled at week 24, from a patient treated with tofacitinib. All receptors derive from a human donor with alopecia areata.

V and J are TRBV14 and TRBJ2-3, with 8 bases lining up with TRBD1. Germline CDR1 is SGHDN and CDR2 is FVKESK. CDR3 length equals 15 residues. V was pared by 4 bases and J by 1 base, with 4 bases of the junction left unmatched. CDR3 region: CASSRTGRRTDTQYF. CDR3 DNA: TGTGCCAGCAGCCGGACAGGGCGTCGCACAGATACGCAGTATTTT.

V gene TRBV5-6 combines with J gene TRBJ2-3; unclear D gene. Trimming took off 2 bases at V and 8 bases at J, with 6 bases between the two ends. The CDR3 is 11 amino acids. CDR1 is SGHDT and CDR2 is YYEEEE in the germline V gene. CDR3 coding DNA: TGTGCCAGCAGCTTTGTGGGTACGCAGTATTTT. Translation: CASSFVGTQYF.

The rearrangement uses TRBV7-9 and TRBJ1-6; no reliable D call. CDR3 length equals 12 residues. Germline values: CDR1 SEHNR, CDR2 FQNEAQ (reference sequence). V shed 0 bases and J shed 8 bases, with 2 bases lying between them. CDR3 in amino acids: CASSLADSPLHF. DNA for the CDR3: TGTGCCAGCAGCTTAGCCGATTCACCCCTCCACTTT.

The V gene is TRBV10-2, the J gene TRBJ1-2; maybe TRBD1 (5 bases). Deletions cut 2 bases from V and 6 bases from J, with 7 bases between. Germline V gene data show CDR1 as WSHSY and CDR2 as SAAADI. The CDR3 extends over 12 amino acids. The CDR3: CASSEQGDGYTF. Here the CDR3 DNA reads TGCGCCAGCAGTGAGCAGGGAGATGGCTACACCTTC.

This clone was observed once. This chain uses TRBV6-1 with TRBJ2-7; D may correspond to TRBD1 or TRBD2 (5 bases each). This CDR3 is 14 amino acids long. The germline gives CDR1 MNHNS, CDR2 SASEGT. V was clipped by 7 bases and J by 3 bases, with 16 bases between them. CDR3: CASKWDPNYYEQYF. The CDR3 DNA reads TGTGCCAGCAAATGGGACCCAAACTACTACGAGCAGTACTTC.

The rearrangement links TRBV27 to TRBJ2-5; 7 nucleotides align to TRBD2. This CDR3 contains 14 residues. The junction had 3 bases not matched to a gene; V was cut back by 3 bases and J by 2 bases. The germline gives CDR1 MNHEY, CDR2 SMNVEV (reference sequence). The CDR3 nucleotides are TGTGCCAGCAGTTTCAGGACTAGGCAAGAGACCCAGTACTTC. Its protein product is CASSFRTRQETQYF.

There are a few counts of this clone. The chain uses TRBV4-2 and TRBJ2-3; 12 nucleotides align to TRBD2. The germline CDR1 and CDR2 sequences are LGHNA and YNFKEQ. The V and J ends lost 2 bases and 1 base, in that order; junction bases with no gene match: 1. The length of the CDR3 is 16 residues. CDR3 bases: TGTGCCAGCAGCCAACGGACTAGCGGGGGCACAGATACGCAGTATTTT. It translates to CASSQRTSGGTDTQYF.

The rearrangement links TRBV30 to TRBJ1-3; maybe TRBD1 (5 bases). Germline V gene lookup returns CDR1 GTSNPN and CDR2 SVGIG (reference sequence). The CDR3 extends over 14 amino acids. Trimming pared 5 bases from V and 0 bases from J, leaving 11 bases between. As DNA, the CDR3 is TGTGCCTGGTTCGACAGCCGCTCTGGAAACACCATATATTTT. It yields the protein CAWFDSRSGNTIYF.

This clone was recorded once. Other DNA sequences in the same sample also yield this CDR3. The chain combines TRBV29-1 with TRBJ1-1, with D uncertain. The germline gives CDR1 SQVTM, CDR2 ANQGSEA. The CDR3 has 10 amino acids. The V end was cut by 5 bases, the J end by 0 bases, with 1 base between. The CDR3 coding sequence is TGCAGCGTTATGAACACTGAAGCTTTCTTT. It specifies CSVMNTEAFF.

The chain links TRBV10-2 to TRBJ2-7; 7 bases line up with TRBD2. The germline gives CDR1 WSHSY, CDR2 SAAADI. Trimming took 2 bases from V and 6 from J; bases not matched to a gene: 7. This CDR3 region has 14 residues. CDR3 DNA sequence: TGCGCCAGCAGTGAGGGACTAGGTGGCGGCGAGCAGTACTTC. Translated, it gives CASSEGLGGGEQYF.

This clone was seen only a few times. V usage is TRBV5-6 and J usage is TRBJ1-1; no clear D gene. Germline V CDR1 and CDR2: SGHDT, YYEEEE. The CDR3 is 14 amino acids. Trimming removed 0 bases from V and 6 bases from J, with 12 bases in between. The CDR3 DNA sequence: TGTGCCAGCAGCTTGGTAGGGTTCGTCGCTGAAGCTTTCTTT. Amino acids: CASSLVGFVAEAFF. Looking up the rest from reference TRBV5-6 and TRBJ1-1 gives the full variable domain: DAGVTQSPTHLIKTRGQQVTLRCSPKSGHDTVSWYQQALGQGPQFIFQYYEEEERQRGNFPDRFSGHQFPNYSSELNVNALLLGDSALYLCASSLVGFVAEAFFGQGTRLTVV.

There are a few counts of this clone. The CDR3 spells CASSFTGEETQYF. In DNA form, the CDR3 reads TGTGCCAGCAGCTTTACAGGGGAGGAGACCCAGTACTTC. The V and J genes are TRBV11-2 and TRBJ2-5; 7 bases map to TRBD1. The CDR3 runs 13 residues. Germline trimming cut 3 bases from V and 5 bases from J; bases unmatched to any gene: 3. Germline V gene lookup returns CDR1 SGHAT and CDR2 FQNNGV. The entire variable domain, with the rest obtained from reference TRBV11-2 and TRBJ2-5, is as follows: EAGVAQSPRYKIIEKRQSVAFWCNPISGHATLYWYQQILGQGPKLLIQFQNNGVVDDSQLPKDRFSAERLKGVDSTLKIQPAKLEDSAVYLCASSFTGEETQYFGPGTRLLVL.

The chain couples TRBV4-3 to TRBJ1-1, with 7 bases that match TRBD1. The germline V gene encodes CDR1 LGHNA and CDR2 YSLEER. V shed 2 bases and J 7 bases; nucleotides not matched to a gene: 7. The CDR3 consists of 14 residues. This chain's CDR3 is CASSQRQGSGEAFF. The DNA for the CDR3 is TGCGCCAGCAGCCAACGACAGGGATCGGGTGAAGCTTTCTTT.

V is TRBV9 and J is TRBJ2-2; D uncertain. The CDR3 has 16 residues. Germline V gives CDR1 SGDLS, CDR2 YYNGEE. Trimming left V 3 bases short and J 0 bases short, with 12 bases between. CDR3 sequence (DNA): TGTGCCAGCAGCGCTCCTCTTGGTTCGAACACCGGGGAGCTGTTTTTT. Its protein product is CASSAPLGSNTGELFF.

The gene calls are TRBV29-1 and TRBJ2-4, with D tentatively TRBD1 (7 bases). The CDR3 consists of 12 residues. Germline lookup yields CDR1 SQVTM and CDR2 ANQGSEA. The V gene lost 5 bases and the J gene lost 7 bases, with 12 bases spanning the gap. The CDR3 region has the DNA TGCAGCGTTAGGGCAGGGGGGAACATTCAGTACTTC. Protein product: CSVRAGGNIQYF.

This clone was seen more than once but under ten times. In DNA, the CDR3 is TGTGCCATCGCCGGGACTAGCGGATCCACAGATACGCAGTATTTT. This codes for CAIAGTSGSTDTQYF. The V gene is TRBV2, the J gene TRBJ2-3; 11 nucleotides line up with TRBD2. V lost 10 bases, J lost 2 bases, and 8 bases stayed unmatched. Germline CDR1 SNHLY, CDR2 FYNNEI. There are 15 residues in the CDR3. Looking up the rest from reference TRBV2 and TRBJ2-3 gives the full variable domain: EPEVTQTPSHQVTQMGQEVILRCVPISNHLYFYWYRQILGQKVEFLVSFYNNEISEKSEIFDDQFSVERPDGSNFTLKIRSTKLEDSAMYFCAIAGTSGSTDTQYFGPGTRLTVL.

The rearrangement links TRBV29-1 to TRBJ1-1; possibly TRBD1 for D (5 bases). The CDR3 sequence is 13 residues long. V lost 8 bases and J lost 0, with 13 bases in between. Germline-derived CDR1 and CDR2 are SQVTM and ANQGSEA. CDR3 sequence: CSFRQSMNTEAFF. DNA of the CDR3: TGCAGCTTCAGACAGAGTATGAACACTGAAGCTTTCTTT.

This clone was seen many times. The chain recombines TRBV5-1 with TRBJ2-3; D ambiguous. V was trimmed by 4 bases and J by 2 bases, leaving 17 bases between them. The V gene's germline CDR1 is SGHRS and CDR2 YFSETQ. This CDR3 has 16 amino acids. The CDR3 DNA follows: TGCGCCAGCAGCCCCTCAGTGCGGTCAGACACAGATACGCAGTATTTT. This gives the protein CASSPSVRSDTDTQYF. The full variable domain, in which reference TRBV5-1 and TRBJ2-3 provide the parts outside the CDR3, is KAGVTQTPRYLIKTRGQQVTLSCSPISGHRSVSWYQQTPGQGLQFLFEYFSETQRNKGNFPGRFSGRQFSNSRSEMNVSTLELGDSALYLCASSPSVRSDTDTQYFGPGTRLTVL.

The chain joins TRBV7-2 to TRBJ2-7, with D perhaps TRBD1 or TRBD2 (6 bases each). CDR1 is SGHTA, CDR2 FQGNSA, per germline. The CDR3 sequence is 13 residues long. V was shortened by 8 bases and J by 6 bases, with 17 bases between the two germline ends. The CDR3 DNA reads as TGTGCCAGCGGCCGGGACGGGGGCGCCGAGCAGTACTTC. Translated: CASGRDGGAEQYF.

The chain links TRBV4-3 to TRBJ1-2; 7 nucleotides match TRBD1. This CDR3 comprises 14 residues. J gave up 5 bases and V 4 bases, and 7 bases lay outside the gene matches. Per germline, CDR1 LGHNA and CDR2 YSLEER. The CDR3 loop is CASSPASGGYGYTF. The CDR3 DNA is TGCGCCAGCAGCCCCGCTTCAGGGGGTTATGGCTACACCTTC.